This is a list of T cell receptor beta chains from one sample in a study of vaccination effects on CD4 cells after COVID-19. Antigen specificity for these receptors is unknown. The data were produced by immunoSEQ multiplex PCR, yet TCRdb's version contains in-frame clones alone and is incomplete. The sample has about 45,000 clones, about three quarters seen once. The specimen comprised CD4+ T cells from PBMCs cultured with a peptide pool, sampled before COVID-19 vaccination. These receptors were obtained from a human donor who had a prior SARS-CoV-2 infection. Both conserved end residues are part of each CDR3. D genes are given only for firm matches. Size tells how often a clone was seen (once, few, many) or the class of an expanded clone, and some rows leave it out.

TRBV15	TRBJ1-5	NA	medium-sized	CATSSRQIGQPQHF	TGTGCCACCAGCAGTAGACAGATCGGTCAGCCCCAGCATTTT
TRBV6-5	TRBJ1-2	TRBD1	NA	CASRDEAGGKYGYTF	TGTGCCAGCAGAGACGAGGCAGGGGGAAAATATGGCTACACCTTC
TRBV12-3/TRBV12-4	TRBJ1-1	NA	few	CASSLSEDEAFF	TGTGCCAGCAGTTTATCGGAAGATGAAGCTTTCTTT
TRBV7-3	TRBJ1-1	TRBD1	NA	CASSLGTGNTEAFF	TGTGCCAGCAGCTTAGGGACAGGGAACACTGAAGCTTTCTTT
TRBV11-3	TRBJ2-1	TRBD2	NA	CASSPGLAGGFEQFF	TGTGCCAGCAGCCCCGGACTAGCGGGAGGGTTTGAGCAGTTCTTC
TRBV29-1	TRBJ1-1	NA	once	CSVGDLRGTEAFF	TGCAGCGTTGGTGACCTAAGGGGCACTGAAGCTTTCTTT
TRBV24-1	TRBJ2-2	NA	NA	CATSGPSPGELFF	TGTGCCACCAGTGGCCCCTCCCCCGGGGAGCTGTTTTTT
TRBV6-6	TRBJ2-3	TRBD2	few	CASSYVSGRGWDTQYF	TGTGCCAGCAGTTACGTTAGCGGGAGGGGTTGGGATACGCAGTATTTT
TRBV27	TRBJ2-1	NA	NA	CASSPDSTGRYEQFF	TGTGCCAGCAGTCCGGACAGCACAGGGAGATATGAGCAGTTCTTC
TRBV30	TRBJ1-5	NA	NA	CAWSPTGGAQPQHF	TGTGCCTGGAGTCCCACCGGAGGGGCGCAGCCCCAGCATTTT
TRBV2	TRBJ1-3	NA	NA	CASSDGFGNTIYF	TGTGCCAGCAGTGACGGTTTTGGAAACACCATATATTTT
TRBV7-9	TRBJ2-3	TRBD2	NA	CASSLGRLAGGPTDTQYF	TGTGCCAGCAGCTTAGGCAGACTAGCGGGGGGGCCCACAGATACGCAGTATTTT
TRBV12-5	TRBJ1-1	NA	NA	CASGLDSGTDDVF	TGTGCTAGTGGTTTGGATTCCGGGACGGACGATGTTTTT
TRBV3-1/TRBV3-2	TRBJ1-2	TRBD1	few	CASSPTSTWTGERGYTF	TGTGCCAGCAGCCCTACTTCAACTTGGACAGGGGAGCGGGGCTACACCTTC
TRBV28	TRBJ1-6	TRBD1	NA	CASSGEDRAENSPLHF	TGTGCCAGCAGTGGGGAAGACAGGGCCGAGAATTCACCCCTCCACTTT
TRBV11-2	TRBJ2-7	TRBD1	NA	CASSPSRWTGMSYEQYF	TGTGCCAGCAGCCCTAGCCGTTGGACAGGGATGTCCTACGAGCAGTACTTC
TRBV28	TRBJ2-1	NA	NA	CASGPFSWAFSYNEQFF	TGTGCCAGCGGCCCATTCTCTTGGGCCTTCTCCTACAATGAGCAGTTCTTC
TRBV2	TRBJ2-5	TRBD2	NA	CASSEYVASGGAGETQYF	TGTGCCAGCAGTGAATATGTTGCTAGCGGGGGGGCCGGGGAGACCCAGTACTTC
TRBV2	TRBJ1-5	TRBD1	NA	CASQEGTGNQPQHF	TGTGCCTCGCAAGAGGGGACAGGCAATCAGCCCCAGCATTTT
TRBV18	TRBJ2-1	TRBD1	NA	CASSPQTGGYNEQFF	TGTGCCAGCTCACCGCAGACAGGGGGGTACAATGAGCAGTTCTTC
TRBV5-1	TRBJ2-1	TRBD2	once	CASSLGRTSGTNEQFF	TGCGCCAGCAGCTTGGGTCGGACTAGCGGGACCAATGAGCAGTTCTTC
TRBV18	TRBJ1-1	NA	once	CASSPQSVLNTEAFF	TGTGCCAGCTCACCGCAATCTGTACTGAACACTGAAGCTTTCTTT
TRBV3-1/TRBV3-2	TRBJ1-4	NA	NA	CASSQGVASGNEKLFF	TGTGCCAGCAGCCAAGGTGTGGCCAGTGGGAATGAAAAACTGTTTTTT
TRBV11-2	TRBJ2-2	NA	NA	CASSWTRTGTGELFF	TGTGCCAGCAGCTGGACCCGGACGGGCACCGGGGAGCTGTTTTTT
TRBV6-6	TRBJ1-3	NA	NA	CASSPLINSGNTIYF	TGTGCCAGCAGTCCCCTTATCAACTCTGGAAACACCATATATTTT
TRBV7-2	TRBJ2-7	NA	NA	CASSLGEPYEQYF	TGTGCCAGCAGCTTAGGGGAACCCTACGAGCAGTACTTC
TRBV7-9	TRBJ1-5	TRBD1	few	CASSFGTGDQPQHF	TGTGCCAGCAGCTTCGGGACAGGGGATCAGCCCCAGCATTTT
TRBV4-3	TRBJ2-3	NA	NA	CASSQGFTSRKQYF	TGCGCCAGCAGCCAAGGATTTACGTCCAGAAAGCAGTATTTT
TRBV18	TRBJ1-1	TRBD1	few	CASSPPGQMNTEAFF	TGTGCCAGCTCACCACCGGGACAGATGAACACTGAAGCTTTCTTT
TRBV19	TRBJ2-7	NA	NA	CASSPGVFSYEQYF	TGTGCCAGTAGTCCGGGAGTCTTCTCCTACGAGCAGTACTTC
TRBV5-1	TRBJ1-4	TRBD1	few	CASSVGATGLGEKLFF	TGCGCCAGCAGCGTGGGGGCGACAGGGTTGGGTGAAAAACTGTTTTTT
TRBV6-6	TRBJ2-3	NA	NA	CASSQGQGFTDTQYF	TGTGCCAGCAGCCAGGGTCAAGGTTTCACAGATACGCAGTATTTT
TRBV10-3	TRBJ2-7	TRBD1	NA	CAISDETGLPYEQYF	TGTGCCATCAGTGATGAGACAGGGTTGCCCTACGAGCAGTACTTC
TRBV19	TRBJ2-5	NA	NA	CASSFQETQYF	TGTGCCAGTAGTTTCCAAGAGACCCAGTACTTC
TRBV6-1	TRBJ2-3	TRBD1	once	CASSEVRTGGTDTQYF	TGTGCCAGCAGTGAAGTCCGGACAGGGGGGACAGATACGCAGTATTTT
TRBV13	TRBJ1-1	TRBD1	few	CASSSHGTVEAFF	TGTGCCAGCAGCTCACATGGGACAGTTGAAGCTTTCTTT
TRBV12-5	TRBJ1-6	TRBD1	NA	CASGRGQGADSPLHF	TGTGCTAGTGGACGGGGACAGGGGGCTGATTCACCCCTCCACTTT
TRBV11-2	TRBJ1-6	TRBD1	NA	CASSLTGGSYNSPLHF	TGTGCCAGCAGTCTGACAGGGGGCTCCTATAATTCACCCCTCCACTTT
TRBV6-1	TRBJ2-7	NA	NA	CASSERTSPTYEQYF	TGTGCCAGCAGTGAAAGGACGTCTCCTACCTACGAGCAGTACTTC
TRBV6-1	TRBJ1-4	NA	NA	CASSERGAATNEKLFF	TGTGCCAGCAGTGAAAGGGGGGCGGCAACTAATGAAAAACTGTTTTTT
TRBV11-2	TRBJ2-1	NA	NA	CASSFFGSSYNEQFF	TGTGCCAGCAGCTTCTTTGGCAGCTCCTACAATGAGCAGTTCTTC
TRBV18	TRBJ2-2	TRBD1	NA	CASSPGTGASNTGELFF	TGTGCCAGCTCACCGGGGACAGGGGCTTCGAACACCGGGGAGCTGTTTTTT
TRBV2	TRBJ2-7	NA	NA	CASSVHVYEQYF	TGTGCCAGCAGTGTACACGTTTACGAGCAGTACTTC
TRBV2	TRBJ1-1	NA	NA	CASSEGGQPNTEAFF	TGTGCCAGCAGTGAAGGGGGACAACCGAACACTGAAGCTTTCTTT